These 32 T cell receptor beta chains were sequenced from one sample in a study of beta chain features in type 1 diabetes. Reverse transcribing all isolated RNA meant expressed TCRB transcripts were sequenced. Libraries were prepared by immunoSEQ multiplex PCR; TCRdb keeps only in-frame clonotypes and omits some of them. Among 200,000 to 250,000 clones, roughly two thirds were seen once, and the ten largest hold about 0.05%. Sequenced: naive CD4+ T cells from blood. The receptors stem from a man younger than 45 in good health.

The J gene is TRBJ2-3, the V gene TRBV7-2; tentative D call: TRBD2 (6 bases). Trimming removed 5 bases at V and 1 base at J, with 16 bases between. The germline V gene encodes CDR1 SGHTA and CDR2 FQGNSA. The CDR3 runs to 16 residues. CDR3: CASSESSWGGTDTQYF. The CDR3 coding sequence is TGTGCCAGCAGCGAAAGTAGTTGGGGGGGCACAGATACGCAGTATTTT. Variable domain in full (rest from reference TRBV7-2 and TRBJ2-3): GAGVSQSPSNKVTEKGKDVELRCDPISGHTALYWYRQSLGQGLEFLIYFQGNSAPDKSGLPSDRFSAERTGGSVSTLTIQRTQQEDSAVYLCASSESSWGGTDTQYFGPGTRLTVL.

The rearrangement uses TRBV18 and TRBJ1-1, with D possibly being TRBD1 (5 bases). The CDR3 is made up of 13 amino acids. The ends were cut back, 4 bases at V and 6 bases at J, with 12 bases in the middle. Germline CDR1 and CDR2: KGHSH and LQKENI. The CDR3 DNA is TGTGCCAGCTCACTAAGGGAAGGGGCTGAAGCTTTCTTT. This sequence encodes CASSLREGAEAFF.

J is TRBJ2-7 and V is TRBV29-1; D not resolved. Germline V gene sequence: CDR1 SQVTM, CDR2 ANQGSEA. V was shortened by 3 bases and J by 2 bases, with 11 bases between the two germline ends. This CDR3 region has 13 residues. CDR3 loop: CSVEGVLTYEQYF. The CDR3 nucleotides are TGCAGCGTTGAGGGCGTGCTCACCTACGAGCAGTACTTC.

This clone was observed a few times. The chain is built from TRBV30 and TRBJ2-5; D not certain. Germline loops: CDR1 GTSNPN, CDR2 SVGIG (reference sequence). Trimming cost V 0 bases and J 5 bases, with 10 bases left between them. The CDR3 has 13 amino acids. CDR3 sequence (DNA): TGTGCCTGGAGTGTGAACCTCTCGGAGACCCAGTACTTC. Protein product: CAWSVNLSETQYF.

The gene calls are TRBV30 and TRBJ1-1; TRBD1 is a possible D gene (5 bases). The germline gives CDR1 GTSNPN, CDR2 SVGIG (reference sequence). V shed 1 base and J shed 6 bases, with 15 bases lying between them. This CDR3 contains 14 residues. As DNA, the CDR3 is TGTGCCTGGAGTGGGAAGGGACGTGTCGCTGAAGCTTTCTTT. Translated, it gives CAWSGKGRVAEAFF.

The V and J genes are TRBV7-2 and TRBJ2-1, with 8 nucleotides matching TRBD1. Germline CDR1 SGHTA, CDR2 FQGNSA. V gave up 4 bases and J gave up 7 bases; unmatched junction bases: 9. CDR3 size: 15 residues. The DNA of the CDR3 is TGTGCCAGCAGCTGGACAGGGACGACCGGGAATGAGCAGTTCTTC. As protein: CASSWTGTTGNEQFF.

There are a few counts of this clone. The chain carries TRBV5-1 and TRBJ2-7, with D unresolved. Trimming removed 6 bases from V and 0 bases from J, with 13 bases in between. The V gene's germline CDR1 is SGHRS and CDR2 YFSETQ. There are 14 residues in the CDR3. CDR3 nucleotide sequence: TGCGCCAGCAAACCGGATGGCAGCTCCTACGAGCAGTACTTC. This gives the protein CASKPDGSSYEQYF.

The chain employs TRBV25-1 and TRBJ1-2, with D tentatively TRBD1 (5 bases). Trimming removed 6 bases from V and 3 bases from J, with 14 bases in between. Germline CDR1 MGHDK, CDR2 SYGVNS. This CDR3 has 14 amino acids. CDR3 sequence (DNA): TGTGCCAGCAGCCGAACAGGATCGGACTATGGCTACACCTTC. Translating it yields CASSRTGSDYGYTF.

This chain connects TRBV10-3 to TRBJ2-3; 10 bases map to TRBD2. This CDR3 has 14 amino acids. Germline loops: CDR1 ENHRY, CDR2 SYGVKD. J was trimmed by 6 bases and V by 10 bases; bases with no gene match: 10. Written as DNA, the CDR3 is TGTGCCACCCTCCTAGCGGGAGAATATGATACGCAGTATTTT. It is translated as CATLLAGEYDTQYF.

The chain is built from TRBV4-2 and TRBJ2-2, with D perhaps matching TRBD1 (5 bases). V lost 8 bases and J lost 7, with 14 bases in between. The CDR3 sequence is 13 residues long. Per germline, CDR1 LGHNA and CDR2 YNFKEQ. The CDR3 reads CASGAWADGELFF. CDR3 DNA sequence: TGTGCCAGCGGGGCCTGGGCAGACGGGGAGCTGTTTTTT.

This sequence joins TRBV11-2 and TRBJ2-7, with D perhaps being TRBD1 or TRBD2 (6 bases each). The CDR3 runs 15 residues. CDR1 and CDR2 from the germline V gene are SGHAT and FQNNGV. Trimming took off 1 base at V and 5 bases at J, with 15 bases between the two ends. In DNA, the CDR3 is TGTGCCAGCAGCTTAGTGAGGGGGAGGAGGAACGAGCAGTACTTC. Residues: CASSLVRGRRNEQYF.

There are a few counts of this clone. The V and J genes are TRBV6-1 and TRBJ1-2; 9 nucleotides agree with TRBD1. The CDR3 totals 15 residues. CDR1 is MNHNS and CDR2 is SASEGT in the germline V gene. V lost 2 bases, J lost 7 bases, and 8 bases stayed unmatched. CDR3 residues: CASSEIGQGRSGYTF. The CDR3 region has the DNA TGTGCCAGCAGTGAAATAGGACAGGGGAGAAGTGGCTACACCTTC.

The J gene is TRBJ2-3, the V gene TRBV10-3; weak D call: TRBD2 (5 bases). This CDR3 comprises 13 residues. The V and J ends lost 8 bases and 1 base respectively, with 10 bases between them. Germline V gene lookup returns CDR1 ENHRY and CDR2 SYGVKD. DNA of the CDR3: TGTGCCATCCGCGGGTACCGCACAGATACGCAGTATTTT. It specifies CAIRGYRTDTQYF.

This clone appeared a few times. This chain connects TRBV29-1 to TRBJ2-7; D remains ambiguous. From germline, CDR1 is SQVTM and CDR2 ANQGSEA. Trimming removed 5 bases at V and 0 bases at J, with 8 bases between. This CDR3 is 12 amino acids long. The CDR3 spells CSVRDPSYEQYF. In DNA form, the CDR3 reads TGCAGCGTTCGCGACCCCTCCTACGAGCAGTACTTC.

The chain carries TRBV30 and TRBJ2-1; 12 positions agree with TRBD2. CDR3 size: 16 residues. V was clipped by 5 bases and J by 3 bases; unmatched bases: 8. CDR1 and CDR2 from the germline V gene are GTSNPN and SVGIG (reference sequence). Written as DNA, the CDR3 is TGTGCCTGGTGCGAGACTAGCGGGAGTTTCTACAATGAGCAGTTCTTC. This sequence encodes CAWCETSGSFYNEQFF.

CDR3: CASSQTSGSYEQYF. In nucleotides, the CDR3 is TGTGCCAGCAGCCAAACTAGCGGCTCCTACGAGCAGTACTTC. The genes are TRBV14 and TRBJ2-7, with 8 bases matching TRBD2. Germline values: CDR1 SGHDN, CDR2 FVKESK. This CDR3 is 14 amino acids long. Germline trimming cut 2 bases from V and 0 bases from J; bases unmatched to any gene: 0. Full variable domain (outside the CDR3, taken from reference TRBV14 and TRBJ2-7): EAGVTQFPSHSVIEKGQTVTLRCDPISGHDNLYWYRRVMGKEIKFLLHFVKESKQDESGMPNNRFLAERTGGTYSTLKVQPAELEDSGVYFCASSQTSGSYEQYFGPGTRLTVT.

This clone turned up a few times. The genes are TRBV25-1 and TRBJ1-1; 7 nucleotides match TRBD1. The CDR3 runs 13 residues. J gave up 4 bases and V 6 bases, and 5 bases lay outside the gene matches. Looked up from germline, CDR1 is MGHDK and CDR2 is SYGVNS. As DNA, the CDR3 is TGTGCCAGCAGAGTGACAGGGAGCACTGAAGCTTTCTTT. Translated, it gives CASRVTGSTEAFF.

The rearrangement joins TRBV7-9 to TRBJ1-4; a possible D gene is TRBD1 (6 bases). Germline lookup yields CDR1 SEHNR and CDR2 FQNEAQ (reference sequence). This CDR3 is 14 amino acids long. Between the trimmed V and J ends, which lost 8 bases and 6 bases, there was a span of 16 bases. The CDR3 DNA reads as TGTGCCAGCCCGCGGCAGGAGGGGGATGAAAAACTGTTTTTT. Translating gives CASPRQEGDEKLFF.

CDR3 sequence reads: CASGSGTLGEQYF. CDR3 nucleotides: TGTGCCAGCGGATCCGGGACTTTGGGCGAGCAGTACTTC. The chain couples TRBV28 to TRBJ2-7; possible D gene TRBD2, 6 bases. The CDR3 length is 13 residues. Germline CDR1 MDHEN, CDR2 SYDVKM. V lost 8 bases to trimming and J lost 6 bases, with 17 bases between them.

The gene calls are TRBV25-1 and TRBJ2-3; possible D gene TRBD2, 6 bases. Germline V gives CDR1 MGHDK, CDR2 SYGVNS. CDR3 length: 14 residues. The V and J ends lost 3 bases and 7 bases respectively, with 14 bases between them. The CDR3 region has the DNA TGTGCCAGCAGTGACCTGGGACTGATGAATACGCAGTATTTT. Protein: CASSDLGLMNTQYF. Full variable domain (rest looked up from reference TRBV25-1 and TRBJ2-3): EADIYQTPRYLVIGTGKKITLECSQTMGHDKMYWYQQDPGMELHLIHYSYGVNSTEKGDLSSESTVSRIRTEHFPLTLESARPSHTSQYLCASSDLGLMNTQYFGPGTRLTVL.

This clone appeared once. The genes are TRBV4-3 and TRBJ2-5; the D call may be TRBD1 or TRBD2 (5 bases each). The CDR3 spans 16 residues. The V end was cut by 1 base, the J end by 4 bases, with 16 bases between. CDR1 is LGHNA and CDR2 is YSLEER in the germline V gene. CDR3 protein: CASSQVSGEGRETQYF. DNA of the CDR3: TGCGCCAGCAGCCAAGTCTCTGGTGAGGGGAGAGAGACCCAGTACTTC.

There are a few counts of this clone. The chain carries TRBV4-3 and TRBJ2-5; the D gene is possibly TRBD1 (5 bases). The CDR3 loop spans 13 amino acids. Trimming removed 6 bases at V and 1 base at J, with 9 bases between. The germline CDR1 and CDR2 sequences are LGHNA and YSLEER. The DNA for the CDR3 is TGCGCCAGCAGTCAGGGATTCCAAGAGACCCAGTACTTC. Its protein is CASSQGFQETQYF.

The chain links TRBV29-1 to TRBJ2-1, with TRBD1 as a possible D gene (5 bases). Germline V lookup: CDR1 SQVTM, CDR2 ANQGSEA. CDR3 length equals 13 residues. The CDR3 sequence is CSALGHLNNEQFF. In nucleotides, the CDR3 is TGCAGTGCCCTGGGGCACCTTAACAATGAGCAGTTCTTC.

The V and J genes are TRBV30 and TRBJ2-3; D unresolved. The germline CDR1 and CDR2 sequences are GTSNPN and SVGIG (reference sequence). The CDR3 totals 14 residues. V was pared by 3 bases and J by 1 base, with 11 bases between. CDR3 in DNA: TGTGCCTGGAGACGTTCGGAAGGCACAGATACGCAGTATTTT. This codes for CAWRRSEGTDTQYF.

The chain is built from TRBV6-6 and TRBJ2-5; D is uncertain. The germline CDR1 and CDR2 sequences are MNHNY and SVGAGI (reference sequence). This CDR3 is built from 14 residues. The V end was cut by 6 bases, the J end by 1 base, with 12 bases between. CDR3 DNA sequence: TGTGCCAGCAGCCTCGGACGGCGCCAAGAGACCCAGTACTTC. Its translation is CASSLGRRQETQYF.

The chain combines TRBV7-8 with TRBJ2-4; a possible D gene is TRBD2 (6 bases). CDR3 length: 15 residues. V lost 2 bases to trimming and J lost 0 bases, with 8 bases between them. Germline V gene lookup returns CDR1 SGHVS and CDR2 FQNEAQ. DNA for the CDR3: TGTGCCAGCAGCTTACGGAGGGTAGCCAAAAACATTCAGTACTTC. Its translation: CASSLRRVAKNIQYF.

The chain has TRBV11-2 and TRBJ1-5, with unresolved D. The germline V and J ends were trimmed by 1 base and 0 bases, with 7 bases remaining between them. The CDR3 spans 15 residues. Germline loops: CDR1 SGHAT, CDR2 FQNNGV. This CDR3 is CASSLGGYSNQPQHF. Written as DNA, the CDR3 is TGTGCCAGCAGCTTAGGAGGGTATAGCAATCAGCCCCAGCATTTT.

CDR3 DNA: TGCGCCAGCAGCTTGATCCTTCGCACAGATACGCAGTATTTT. This gives the protein CASSLILRTDTQYF. The chain combines TRBV5-1 with TRBJ2-3; D ambiguous. Germline CDR1 is SGHRS and CDR2 is YFSETQ. The CDR3 sequence is 14 residues long. Trimming took off 1 base at V and 1 base at J, with 7 bases between the two ends.

The V gene is TRBV13, the J gene TRBJ2-1; D gene uncertain. This CDR3 is built from 16 residues. Germline V CDR1 and CDR2: PRHDT, FYEKMQ (reference sequence). Trimming stripped 7 bases from V and 5 bases from J, with 21 bases between. This CDR3 is CASTPRGGWHNNEQFF. Written as DNA, the CDR3 is TGTGCCAGCACCCCGCGCGGTGGATGGCATAACAATGAGCAGTTCTTC.

This chain links TRBV29-1 with TRBJ2-1; TRBD1 aligns across 7 bases. Looked up from germline, CDR1 is SQVTM and CDR2 is ANQGSEA. V dropped 3 bases and J dropped 0; count of bases not matched to a gene: 14. The CDR3 spans 18 residues. The CDR3 DNA reads TGCAGCGTTGATCCCGCCCACAGGGGTTTTAGCTCCTACAATGAGCAGTTCTTC. It codes for CSVDPAHRGFSSYNEQFF.

Worth noting for this clone: The same CDR3 can be traced to other DNA sequences in this sample. This chain joins TRBV18 and TRBJ2-7, with D possibly being TRBD1 (5 bases). The germline CDR1 and CDR2 sequences are KGHSH and LQKENI. This CDR3 spans 14 amino acids. The ends were cut back, 0 bases at V and 2 bases at J, with 8 bases in the middle. CDR3 sequence reads: CASSPPGRAYEQYF. The CDR3 coding sequence is TGTGCCAGCTCACCACCGGGCAGGGCCTACGAGCAGTACTTC.

This sequence joins TRBV29-1 and TRBJ1-2; tentatively, D is TRBD1 (5 bases). Looked up from germline, CDR1 is SQVTM and CDR2 is ANQGSEA. With 4 bases removed from V and 5 bases from J, the gap between germline ends came to 17 bases. The CDR3 loop spans 14 amino acids. The CDR3 sequence is CSVGTGTLKYGYTF. The CDR3 nucleotides are TGCAGCGTTGGAACTGGGACCCTCAAGTATGGCTACACCTTC.